One and the same sample provided the 22 T cell receptor beta chains below, sequenced in a study of cytomegalovirus exposure and HLA in healthy donors. The study ran its PCR with 60 Vbeta and 13 Jbeta primers. The data were produced by immunoSEQ multiplex PCR, yet TCRdb's version contains in-frame clones alone and is incomplete. The table includes roughly 140,000 clones, roughly four fifths detected once. Sequencing used PBMCs. The receptors here all came from an older woman in good health and CMV-seropositive.

The V gene is TRBV2, the J gene TRBJ2-7, with D possibly being TRBD1 (6 bases). Trimming took off 4 bases at V and 2 bases at J, with 12 bases between the two ends. The CDR3 covers 14 residues. The germline gives CDR1 SNHLY, CDR2 FYNNEI. In DNA form, the CDR3 reads TGTGCCAGCAGTGCCCCGGACAGACCCTACGAGCAGTACTTC. Protein product: CASSAPDRPYEQYF.

The genes are TRBV18 and TRBJ2-7, with 7 bases lining up with TRBD2. Germline lookup yields CDR1 KGHSH and CDR2 LQKENI. V shed 3 bases and J 0 bases; nucleotides not matched to a gene: 5. The CDR3 contains 15 residues. CDR3 protein: CASSPASGSSYEQYF. The DNA for the CDR3 is TGTGCCAGCTCACCTGCTAGCGGAAGCTCCTACGAGCAGTACTTC.

In DNA form, the CDR3 reads TGCGCCAGCAGCTTGGCCGAACAGGCCGACAATGAGCAGTTCTTC. Amino acid sequence: CASSLAEQADNEQFF. The chain is built from TRBV5-1 and TRBJ2-1; D possibly corresponds to TRBD1 (5 bases). The ends were cut back, 0 bases at V and 5 bases at J, with 12 bases in the middle. CDR3 size: 15 residues. Germline loops: CDR1 SGHRS, CDR2 YFSETQ.

This chain links TRBV5-6 with TRBJ2-7; TRBD1 might be the D (6 bases). V was trimmed by 4 bases and J by 0 bases, leaving 11 bases between them. CDR1 and CDR2 (germline): SGHDT, YYEEEE. The CDR3 has 14 residues. CDR3 in amino acids: CASSVTGSSYEQYF. The CDR3 DNA sequence: TGTGCCAGCAGCGTTACAGGGAGCTCCTACGAGCAGTACTTC.

The sample holds a few counts of this clone. The CDR3 sequence is CASSLSGTGYSSRGSPLHF. The DNA of the CDR3 is TGTGCCAGCAGTTTATCAGGGACAGGATACTCCTCCCGGGGTTCACCCCTCCACTTT. The gene calls are TRBV27 and TRBJ1-6, with TRBD1 identical over 8 bases. J was trimmed by 9 bases and V by 0 bases; bases with no gene match: 16. Germline CDR1 is MNHEY and CDR2 is SMNVEV (reference sequence). This CDR3 region has 19 residues.

This clone came up once. This chain joins TRBV19 and TRBJ2-2, with TRBD2 matching 8 bases. Germline V lookup: CDR1 LNHDA, CDR2 SQIVND (reference sequence). Trimming cost V 8 bases and J 5 bases; bases outside gene matches: 13. The CDR3 loop spans 16 amino acids. CDR3 nucleotides: TGTGCCAGTGCCCGGCGGGGGGCGCGGTGGACCGGGGAGCTGTTTTTT. This translates into CASARRGARWTGELFF.

The chain uses TRBV7-9 and TRBJ2-2; 7 bases match TRBD2. The CDR3 covers 14 residues. The V and J ends lost 3 bases and 3 bases, in that order; junction bases with no gene match: 1. CDR1 and CDR2 (germline): SEHNR, FQNEAQ (reference sequence). The CDR3 bases are TGTGCCAGCAGCTTTAGCGGGCACACCGGGGAGCTGTTTTTT. Protein product: CASSFSGHTGELFF.

V gene TRBV30 combines with J gene TRBJ1-4, with a tentative D call TRBD1 (6 bases). This CDR3 is 14 amino acids long. V was pared by 4 bases and J by 3 bases, with 12 bases between. CDR1 and CDR2 (germline): GTSNPN, SVGIG (reference sequence). CDR3 region: CAWNGQSSNEKLFF. The DNA of the CDR3 is TGTGCCTGGAACGGACAGTCTTCTAATGAAAAACTGTTTTTT.

This sequence joins TRBV7-9 and TRBJ2-1; tentatively, D is TRBD2 (6 bases). In germline, CDR1 is SEHNR, CDR2 FQNEAQ (reference sequence). This CDR3 is 13 amino acids long. Trimming took 1 base from V and 12 from J, leaving 13 bases between them. The CDR3 region is CASSLEDNGGQFF. CDR3 sequence (DNA): TGTGCCAGCAGCTTAGAAGACAACGGGGGGCAGTTCTTC.

The chain is built from TRBV5-1 and TRBJ2-3, with D maybe TRBD2 (6 bases). Trimming removed 2 bases from V and 0 bases from J, with 10 bases in between. The CDR3 loop spans 15 amino acids. Germline V lookup: CDR1 SGHRS, CDR2 YFSETQ. CDR3 loop: CASSFSGASTDTQYF. CDR3 sequence (DNA): TGCGCCAGCAGCTTTAGCGGAGCTAGCACAGATACGCAGTATTTT.

This clone was seen more than once but under ten times. The chain links TRBV30 to TRBJ2-7, with a weak D call TRBD2 (5 bases). Germline lookup yields CDR1 GTSNPN and CDR2 SVGIG (reference sequence). With 2 bases removed from V and 2 bases from J, the gap between germline ends came to 19 bases. The CDR3 sequence is 16 residues long. For the CDR3, the DNA is TGTGCCTGGAGTCGGCAGGCGATAGCGTTTGCCTACGAGCAGTACTTC. Translated, it gives CAWSRQAIAFAYEQYF. The complete variable domain, with remaining parts taken from reference TRBV30 and TRBJ2-7, reads SQTIHQWPATLVQPVGSPLSLECTVEGTSNPNLYWYRQAAGRGLQLLFYSVGIGQISSEVPQNLSASRPQDRQFILSSKKLLLSDSGFYLCAWSRQAIAFAYEQYFGPGTRLTVT.

CDR3 loop: CASSQDVYGYTF. DNA for the CDR3: TGTGCCAGCAGCCAAGACGTCTATGGCTACACCTTC. V and J are TRBV4-2 and TRBJ1-2; D remains unclear. The germline gives CDR1 LGHNA, CDR2 YNFKEQ. Trimming cost V 0 bases and J 4 bases, with 3 bases left between them. The CDR3 runs 12 residues.

The chain employs TRBV5-4 and TRBJ2-1, with 8 bases matching TRBD2. This CDR3 has 16 residues. The germline V gene has CDR1 SGHNT and CDR2 YYREEE (reference sequence). J gave up 4 bases and V 2 bases, and 8 bases lay outside the gene matches. CDR3 in DNA: TGTGCCAGCAGCTTCGGCGGGGGGATGGATTACAATGAGCAGTTCTTC. It encodes CASSFGGGMDYNEQFF. The entire variable domain, with the rest obtained from reference TRBV5-4 and TRBJ2-1, is as follows: ETGVTQSPTHLIKTRGQQVTLRCSSQSGHNTVSWYQQALGQGPQFIFQYYREEENGRGNFPPRFSGLQFPNYSSELNVNALELDDSALYLCASSFGGGMDYNEQFFGPGTRLTVL.

In this sample, this clone turned up once. The chain uses TRBV7-9 and TRBJ1-4; TRBD1 might be the D (6 bases). The CDR3 loop spans 16 amino acids. The ends were cut back, 3 bases at V and 4 bases at J, with 15 bases in the middle. Germline CDR1 SEHNR, CDR2 FQNEAQ (reference sequence). CDR3 loop: CASSFSQGTSNEKLFF. The CDR3 DNA reads TGTGCCAGCAGCTTCAGCCAGGGGACCAGTAATGAAAAACTGTTTTTT.

This sequence joins TRBV27 and TRBJ2-5; unclear D gene. The CDR3 covers 13 residues. The germline gives CDR1 MNHEY, CDR2 SMNVEV (reference sequence). Trimming cost V 4 bases and J 3 bases, with 9 bases left between them. Written as DNA, the CDR3 is TGTGCCAGCAGTTCCCCCGTAGAAGAGACCCAGTACTTC. Protein product: CASSSPVEETQYF.

This clone was observed a handful of times. The chain joins TRBV25-1 to TRBJ1-4; D gene ambiguous. This CDR3 contains 13 residues. Looked up from germline, CDR1 is MGHDK and CDR2 is SYGVNS. V was clipped by 3 bases and J by 6 bases, with 8 bases between them. CDR3 amino acids: CASSEWADEKLFF. CDR3 nucleotides: TGTGCCAGCAGTGAGTGGGCCGATGAAAAACTGTTTTTT.

The rearrangement uses TRBV28 and TRBJ1-1; D is ambiguous. From germline, CDR1 is MDHEN and CDR2 SYDVKM. The CDR3 runs to 15 residues. Trimming took 5 bases from V and 1 from J, leaving 14 bases between them. CDR3 amino acids: CASSLGGRGNTEAFF. The CDR3, as DNA: TGTGCCAGCAGTCTTGGTGGCCGGGGGAACACTGAAGCTTTCTTT.

This clone was detected only a few times. This rearrangement joins TRBV5-1 to TRBJ2-2, with D hard to call. The CDR3 spans 15 residues. Germline V gives CDR1 SGHRS, CDR2 YFSETQ. The V and J ends lost 0 bases and 3 bases respectively, with 9 bases between them. CDR3 sequence reads: CASSLEASHTGELFF. CDR3 bases: TGCGCCAGCAGCTTGGAAGCGAGCCACACCGGGGAGCTGTTTTTT. The full variable domain, in which reference TRBV5-1 and TRBJ2-2 provide the parts outside the CDR3, is KAGVTQTPRYLIKTRGQQVTLSCSPISGHRSVSWYQQTPGQGLQFLFEYFSETQRNKGNFPGRFSGRQFSNSRSEMNVSTLELGDSALYLCASSLEASHTGELFFGEGSRLTVL.

This rearrangement joins TRBV6-5 to TRBJ1-1; no clear D. Trimming pared 6 bases from V and 7 bases from J, leaving 12 bases between. Germline CDR1 reads MNHEY; CDR2 reads SVGAGI. The CDR3 has 12 amino acids. CDR3 in amino acids: CASSTSGFEAFF. Written as DNA, the CDR3 is TGTGCCAGCAGCACGTCGGGATTTGAAGCTTTCTTT.

Concerning this clone: This CDR3 is also generated by other DNA sequences in the sample. This chain links TRBV7-9 with TRBJ1-2, with 8 bases matching TRBD1. The CDR3 loop spans 12 amino acids. Germline-derived CDR1 and CDR2 are SEHNR and FQNEAQ (reference sequence). V gave up 3 bases and J gave up 7 bases; unmatched junction bases: 1. The CDR3 sequence is CASSLTGVGYTF. CDR3 in DNA: TGTGCCAGCAGCTTGACAGGGGTTGGCTACACCTTC. Variable domain in full (rest from reference TRBV7-9 and TRBJ1-2): DTGVSQNPRHKITKRGQNVTFRCDPISEHNRLYWYRQTLGQGPEFLTYFQNEAQLEKSRLLSDRFSAERPKGSFSTLEIQRTEQGDSAMYLCASSLTGVGYTFGSGTRLTVV.

CDR3 sequence (DNA): TGTGCCAGCCGCCGCGGGGCTCAAGAGACCCAGTACTTC. Its translation: CASRRGAQETQYF. This rearrangement joins TRBV6-4 to TRBJ2-5; a possible D gene is TRBD2 (6 bases). Germline CDR1 MRHNA, CDR2 SNTAGT. With 8 bases removed from V and 2 bases from J, the gap between germline ends came to 12 bases. This CDR3 is built from 13 residues.

The CDR3 is CSQRELGLPYF. The CDR3, as DNA: TGCAGCCAGCGGGAGTTGGGCCTGCCGTACTTC. The V call is TRBV20-1, the J call TRBJ2-7, with 8 nucleotides matching TRBD2. CDR3 length: 11 residues. The germline V gene has CDR1 DFQATT and CDR2 SNEGSKA (reference sequence).